These 24 T cell receptor beta chains were all obtained from the same sample, sequenced in a study of blood T cells in healthy people across ages. PCR was performed a second time for about 6 to 12 cycles using a sample-barcoded 5' primer and a J-beta primer mix. From the 5' RACE reads, TCRdb called clonotypes with MiXCR, one entry per CDR3 protein. The table records about 620,000 distinct CDR3 sequences, 21% of them present only once. Sequences were obtained from blood. These receptors all stem from a man aged 65-85 years in good health.

The chain combines TRBV6-1 with TRBJ1-5; TRBD1 matches 7 bases. There are 15 residues in the CDR3. The ends lost 1 base at V and 4 bases at J; junction bases unmatched: 4. Germline lookup yields CDR1 MNHNS and CDR2 SASEGT. In DNA, the CDR3 is TGTGCCAGCAGTGAAGTGGGGACAGCGAATCAGCCCCAGCATTTT. This sequence encodes CASSEVGTANQPQHF.

Notes on this clonotype: The CDR3 ends on some other residue instead of the conserved phenylalanine or tryptophan, so this is likely a read error. The chain is built from TRBV2 and TRBJ2-7, with 8 bases matching TRBD1. This CDR3 contains 15 residues. The ends lost 6 bases at V and 2 bases at J; junction bases unmatched: 9. Germline V lookup: CDR1 SNHLY, CDR2 FYNNEI. The CDR3 region has the DNA TGTGCCAGCAGCAAGGACAGGGCAATTACCTACGAGCAGTACCTC. This encodes CASSKDRAITYEQYL.

The chain is built from TRBV18 and TRBJ1-4; 8 nucleotides align to TRBD1. The germline gives CDR1 KGHSH, CDR2 LQKENI. The CDR3 is made up of 16 amino acids. V trimming: 3 bases; J trimming: 8 bases; junction bases outside the gene matches: 11. The CDR3 coding sequence is TGTGCCAGCTCACCGGGAGACAGGGGCTTCGGCGAAAAACTGTTTTTT. Translated: CASSPGDRGFGEKLFF.

This clonotype was observed a few times. The rearrangement links TRBV5-1 to TRBJ2-1; TRBD2 matches 14 bases. This CDR3 region has 16 residues. The ends lost 4 bases at V and 9 bases at J; junction bases unmatched: 9. CDR1 SGHRS and CDR2 YFSETQ come from the germline V gene. In DNA, the CDR3 is TGCGCCAGCAGCCTGGGACTAGCGGGGGCTCTGGCTGAGCAGTTCTTC. Its protein product is CASSLGLAGALAEQFF. Variable domain in full (rest from reference TRBV5-1 and TRBJ2-1): KAGVTQTPRYLIKTRGQQVTLSCSPISGHRSVSWYQQTPGQGLQFLFEYFSETQRNKGNFPGRFSGRQFSNSRSEMNVSTLELGDSALYLCASSLGLAGALAEQFFGPGTRLTVL.

V is TRBV25-1 and J is TRBJ1-6; D is perhaps TRBD1 (6 bases). Trimming stripped 5 bases from V and 7 bases from J, with 12 bases between. The CDR3 length is 14 residues. CDR1 MGHDK and CDR2 SYGVNS come from the germline V gene. CDR3 in amino acids: CASSSQGLNSPLHF. CDR3 nucleotide sequence: TGTGCCAGCAGTTCCCAGGGGCTCAATTCACCCCTCCACTTT.

This clonotype was detected a few times. The chain is built from TRBV5-1 and TRBJ2-6, with TRBD2 matching over 11 bases. Germline CDR1 reads SGHRS; CDR2 reads YFSETQ. The CDR3 spans 18 residues. The trim removed 0 bases at V and 0 bases at J, leaving 2 bases unmatched. CDR3 loop: CASSLELAGVSGANVLTF. In nucleotides, the CDR3 is TGCGCCAGCAGCTTGGAACTAGCGGGGGTCTCTGGGGCCAACGTCCTGACTTTC.

V is TRBV7-9 and J is TRBJ2-1; 9 bases line up with TRBD2. After removal of 1 base from V and 7 bases from J, the junction contained 5 bases not matched to a gene. This CDR3 region has 15 residues. Germline V gene lookup returns CDR1 SEHNR and CDR2 FQNEAQ (reference sequence). The CDR3 coding sequence is TGTGCCAGCAGCTTAGATGCGGGAGGGTTGAATGAGCAGTTCTTC. Translated, it gives CASSLDAGGLNEQFF. The whole variable domain, remainder taken from reference TRBV7-9 and TRBJ2-1, is DTGVSQNPRHKITKRGQNVTFRCDPISEHNRLYWYRQTLGQGPEFLTYFQNEAQLEKSRLLSDRFSAERPKGSFSTLEIQRTEQGDSAMYLCASSLDAGGLNEQFFGPGTRLTVL.

V usage is TRBV7-2 and J usage is TRBJ2-6; D is perhaps TRBD1 (6 bases). Looked up from germline, CDR1 is SGHTA and CDR2 is FQGNSA. The V gene lost 5 bases and the J gene lost 2 bases, with 10 bases spanning the gap. The CDR3 is 15 residues long. For the CDR3, the DNA is TGTGCCAGCAGCGCAGGGGTCCCTGGGGCCAACGTCCTGACTTTC. Translating it yields CASSAGVPGANVLTF. Based on the CDR3 plus reference TRBV7-2 and TRBJ2-6, the full variable domain is GAGVSQSPSNKVTEKGKDVELRCDPISGHTALYWYRQSLGQGLEFLIYFQGNSAPDKSGLPSDRFSAERTGGSVSTLTIQRTQQEDSAVYLCASSAGVPGANVLTFGAGSRLTVL.

The V and J genes are TRBV7-3 and TRBJ2-3, with TRBD2 identical over 9 bases. Germline values: CDR1 SGHTA, CDR2 FQGTGA. The CDR3 covers 18 residues. Unmatched junction bases numbered 8, after V lost 1 base and J lost 0 bases. CDR3 nucleotides: TGTGCCAGCAGCTTAATAGTTGGGCTAGCGGGAAGCACAGATACGCAGTATTTT. Translating gives CASSLIVGLAGSTDTQYF.

The chain combines TRBV12-3 or TRBV12-4 with TRBJ2-5, with D tentatively TRBD2 (7 bases). The end of the DNA is better explained by TRBJ2-1, so the J call may be wrong. This CDR3 is 16 amino acids long. CDR3 sequence reads: CASNWEGGSRGNEQFF. CDR3 coding DNA: TGTGCCAGCAATTGGGAGGGGGGCTCTCGGGGCAATGAGCAGTTCTTC.

The rearrangement uses TRBV18 and TRBJ1-2, with D perhaps matching TRBD1 (6 bases). Trimming left V 0 bases short and J 3 bases short, with 8 bases between. CDR3 size: 14 residues. Germline V CDR1 and CDR2: KGHSH, LQKENI. The CDR3 spells CASSPPEGDYGYTF. The CDR3, as DNA: TGTGCCAGCTCACCACCGGAGGGGGACTATGGCTACACCTTC.

The chain links TRBV28 to TRBJ2-1; a possible D gene is TRBD2 (5 bases). The germline V gene encodes CDR1 MDHEN and CDR2 SYDVKM. Trimming took off 7 bases at V and 0 bases at J, with 16 bases between the two ends. This CDR3 is built from 16 residues. The CDR3 here is CASTFSGGSSYNEQFF. CDR3 coding DNA: TGTGCCAGCACCTTTTCTGGTGGGAGCTCCTACAATGAGCAGTTCTTC.

The genes are TRBV30 and TRBJ2-5, with 12 bases that match TRBD2. TRBJ2-7 explains the end of the DNA better; the J call may be wrong. Looked up from germline, CDR1 is GTSNPN and CDR2 is SVGIG (reference sequence). The CDR3 has 16 amino acids. The CDR3: CAWSSSSGRASYEQYF. CDR3 DNA: TGTGCCTGGAGTTCGTCTAGCGGGAGGGCCTCCTACGAGCAGTACTTC.

This chain uses TRBV20-1 with TRBJ2-5; TRBD2 matches 14 bases. V dropped 6 bases and J dropped 8; count of bases not matched to a gene: 5. Germline V gene sequence: CDR1 DFQATT, CDR2 SNEGSKA (reference sequence). The CDR3 spans 13 residues. The chain's CDR3 is CSAQGLAGDTQYF. The CDR3 coding sequence is TGCAGTGCGCAGGGACTAGCGGGAGACACCCAGTACTTC.

This clonotype was recorded a few times. V usage is TRBV20-1 and J usage is TRBJ1-2; D not certain. Trimming pared 1 base from V and 5 bases from J, leaving 14 bases between. This CDR3 region has 14 residues. Germline assignment: CDR1 DFQATT and CDR2 SNEGSKA (reference sequence). CDR3 coding DNA: TGCAGTGCTAGAGTACCTAAGGATTTTTATGGCTACACCTTC. Protein sequence: CSARVPKDFYGYTF.

This clonotype has just a few counts. The chain carries TRBV20-1 and TRBJ2-2; D assignment may be TRBD1 or TRBD2 (6 bases each). The V end was cut by 4 bases, the J end by 8 bases, with 11 bases between. CDR1 DFQATT and CDR2 SNEGSKA come from the germline V gene (reference sequence). There are 12 residues in the CDR3. This CDR3 is CSATRGAGELFF. The CDR3 DNA follows: TGCAGTGCTACGAGGGGGGCAGGGGAGCTGTTTTTT.

CDR3 loop: CSAHTLPGEREAPYNEQFF. In DNA, the CDR3 is TGCAGTGCTCACACCCTCCCTGGAGAGCGGGAGGCCCCCTACAATGAGCAGTTCTTC. This sequence joins TRBV20-1 and TRBJ2-1, with TRBD2 matching 9 bases. Germline V lookup: CDR1 DFQATT, CDR2 SNEGSKA (reference sequence). The ends lost 5 bases at V and 2 bases at J; junction bases unmatched: 19. The CDR3 length is 19 residues.

The gene calls are TRBV12-3 or TRBV12-4 and TRBJ1-3; D possibly corresponds to TRBD1 (5 bases). The V and J ends lost 6 bases and 4 bases respectively, with 19 bases between them. The length of the CDR3 is 16 residues. The CDR3 DNA reads as TGTGCCAGCAGCCGCCTAGGTGGGGCGCGGGGAAACACCATATATTTT. The encoded protein is CASSRLGGARGNTIYF.

This clonotype came up a few times. V is TRBV3-1 and J is TRBJ2-1, with 10 bases lining up with TRBD2. The J call is doubtful: the DNA matches TRBJ2-7 better. CDR3 length: 16 residues. CDR1 LGHDT and CDR2 YNNKEL come from the germline V gene (reference sequence). The CDR3 is CASSQAWLAGGHEQYF. The CDR3 nucleotides are TGTGCCAGCAGCCAAGCCTGGTTAGCGGGAGGACACGAGCAGTACTTC.

This chain links TRBV20-1 with TRBJ2-5, with no clear D. The J call may be mistaken, given a closer DNA end match to TRBJ2-7. The germline V gene encodes CDR1 DFQATT and CDR2 SNEGSKA (reference sequence). The CDR3 consists of 14 residues. CDR3 protein: CSARDIGILYEQYF. The CDR3 DNA reads as TGCAGTGCTAGAGATATTGGGATTCTCTACGAGCAGTACTTC.

The genes are TRBV28 and TRBJ1-2; possible D gene TRBD1, 5 bases. CDR3 length: 12 residues. CDR1 MDHEN and CDR2 SYDVKM come from the germline V gene. Trimming pared 7 bases from V and 3 bases from J, leaving 9 bases between. Here the CDR3 reads CASTSGHYGYTF. As DNA, the CDR3 is TGTGCCAGCACTTCGGGACACTATGGCTACACCTTC.

The chain carries TRBV20-1 and TRBJ2-3, with D uncertain. This CDR3 comprises 13 residues. Trimming pared 6 bases from V and 2 bases from J, leaving 12 bases between. CDR1 is DFQATT and CDR2 is SNEGSKA in the germline V gene (reference sequence). CDR3 bases: TGCAGTGCCTGCCCCAGCTACACAGATACGCAGTATTTT. Translation gives CSACPSYTDTQYF.

The chain combines TRBV29-1 with TRBJ2-5; the match to TRBD2 covers 7 bases. The last part of the DNA fits TRBJ2-7 better; the J call may be wrong. Germline V gene lookup returns CDR1 SQVTM and CDR2 ANQGSEA. The CDR3 is 15 residues long. In DNA, the CDR3 is TGCAGCGTTGATAATCGGGGGGTAGGCAAATACGAGCAGTACTTC. Protein sequence: CSVDNRGVGKYEQYF.

There are a few counts of this clonotype. For the CDR3, the DNA is TGTGCCAGCAGCCAAGGGGGGAACCAAGAGACCCAGTACTTC. Protein product: CASSQGGNQETQYF. This chain connects TRBV3-1 to TRBJ2-5; TRBD1 or TRBD2 may be the D gene (5 bases each). Germline V gives CDR1 LGHDT, CDR2 YNNKEL (reference sequence). V lost 1 base to trimming and J lost 0 bases, with 6 bases between them. The CDR3 runs to 14 residues.